The next 13 T cell receptor beta chains were all read from a single sample in a study of cytomegalovirus exposure and HLA in healthy donors. The PCR made use of 60 Vbeta and 13 Jbeta primers. This table comes from immunoSEQ multiplex PCR, and its TCRdb copy is limited to in-frame clones, with some not included. The table includes some 130,000 clones, about 63% detected once. Sequenced sample: PBMCs. The receptor set was obtained from a man aged 25-40 years in good health and CMV-seropositive.

The chain uses TRBV5-1 and TRBJ2-3; D may be TRBD2 (6 bases). The V end was cut by 0 bases, the J end by 1 base, with 27 bases between. The CDR3 is made up of 21 amino acids. Per the germline V gene, CDR1 is SGHRS and CDR2 is YFSETQ. CDR3 sequence: CASSLAPRDFGRGMGTDTQYF. The CDR3 nucleotides read TGCGCCAGCAGCTTGGCCCCACGTGATTTCGGTCGCGGGATGGGCACAGATACGCAGTATTTT.

In this sample, this clone turned up a few times. The rearrangement uses TRBV10-3 and TRBJ2-7; TRBD2 matches 7 bases. The length of the CDR3 is 14 residues. From germline, CDR1 is ENHRY and CDR2 SYGVKD. Germline trimming cut 0 bases from V and 2 bases from J; bases unmatched to any gene: 1. The CDR3 region has the DNA TGTGCCATCAGTGAGTCCGGACTAGCCTACGAGCAGTACTTC. Its protein is CAISESGLAYEQYF.

The chain combines TRBV5-1 with TRBJ2-2, with D hard to call. The CDR3 contains 15 residues. Germline lookup yields CDR1 SGHRS and CDR2 YFSETQ. The V end was cut by 0 bases, the J end by 2 bases, with 8 bases between. For the CDR3, the DNA is TGCGCCAGCAGCTTGGAAGTCCTAAACACCGGGGAGCTGTTTTTT. Amino acids: CASSLEVLNTGELFF. The whole variable domain, filled in from reference TRBV5-1 and TRBJ2-2, reads KAGVTQTPRYLIKTRGQQVTLSCSPISGHRSVSWYQQTPGQGLQFLFEYFSETQRNKGNFPGRFSGRQFSNSRSEMNVSTLELGDSALYLCASSLEVLNTGELFFGEGSRLTVL.

The chain employs TRBV15 and TRBJ2-7, with 8 bases aligning to TRBD2. Germline V gene data show CDR1 as LNHNV and CDR2 as YYDKDF (reference sequence). With 2 bases clipped from V and 7 bases from J, the junction kept 10 bases outside the gene matches. CDR3 length: 15 residues. The CDR3 region is CATSRISSGGREQYF. The CDR3 coding sequence is TGTGCCACCAGCAGAATCTCGTCGGGGGGGCGGGAGCAGTACTTC.

This clone appeared a few times. This chain links TRBV18 with TRBJ2-5; TRBD1 might be the D (7 bases). This CDR3 is 13 amino acids long. Germline CDR1 and CDR2: KGHSH and LQKENI. The V end lost 6 bases, the J end lost 2 bases, and 10 bases lay between the germline ends. This chain's CDR3 is CASSAGQQETQYF. For the CDR3, the DNA is TGTGCCAGCTCCGCGGGACAGCAAGAGACCCAGTACTTC.

This rearrangement joins TRBV4-1 to TRBJ2-1; D may be TRBD2 (5 bases). V was pared by 1 base and J by 4 bases, with 20 bases between. This CDR3 contains 18 residues. Germline CDR1 reads MGHRA; CDR2 reads YSYEKL. The CDR3 loop is CASSQVPGSSGIYNEQFF. CDR3 nucleotides: TGCGCCAGCAGCCAAGTTCCTGGAAGCAGCGGAATTTACAATGAGCAGTTCTTC.

V gene TRBV4-3 combines with J gene TRBJ1-2; D is undetermined. The ends were cut back, 2 bases at V and 4 bases at J, with 11 bases in the middle. Germline CDR1 is LGHNA and CDR2 is YSLEER. The length of the CDR3 is 14 residues. This CDR3 is CASSQKGGFYGYTF. CDR3 coding DNA: TGCGCCAGCAGCCAAAAAGGAGGGTTCTATGGCTACACCTTC.

The V gene is TRBV27, the J gene TRBJ2-7, with a weak D call TRBD1 (6 bases). CDR1 MNHEY and CDR2 SMNVEV come from the germline V gene (reference sequence). The CDR3 covers 14 residues. The V gene lost 1 base and the J gene lost 10 bases, with 17 bases spanning the gap. CDR3 sequence (DNA): TGTGCCAGCAGTTTATTCGTACCGGGACACCCTCAGTACTTC. It codes for CASSLFVPGHPQYF.

This clone was picked up a small number of times. The chain carries TRBV2 and TRBJ1-3; TRBD1 is a possible D gene (6 bases). Trimming took off 2 bases at V and 1 base at J, with 9 bases between the two ends. Germline CDR1 SNHLY, CDR2 FYNNEI. This CDR3 is 15 amino acids long. The CDR3 spells CASSETGQSGNTIYF. The CDR3 nucleotides are TGTGCCAGCAGTGAAACAGGGCAGTCTGGAAACACCATATATTTT.

The V and J genes are TRBV7-2 and TRBJ2-7; TRBD1 matches at 7 bases. Germline lookup yields CDR1 SGHTA and CDR2 FQGNSA. J was trimmed by 1 base and V by 5 bases; bases with no gene match: 5. The CDR3 is made up of 14 amino acids. The CDR3 reads CASSPRDSSYEQYF. The CDR3 bases are TGTGCCAGCAGCCCCCGGGACAGTTCCTACGAGCAGTACTTC.

The chain is built from TRBV7-6 and TRBJ2-1, with TRBD2 identical over 11 bases. Germline V lookup: CDR1 SGHVS, CDR2 FNYEAQ. V was clipped by 0 bases and J by 0 bases; unmatched bases: 1. This CDR3 region has 17 residues. The DNA of the CDR3 is TGTGCCAGCAGCTTAGCAACTAGCGGGAGCTCCTACAATGAGCAGTTCTTC. Translation: CASSLATSGSSYNEQFF.

The V and J genes are TRBV30 and TRBJ2-3; 10 nucleotides align to TRBD2. The CDR3 covers 13 residues. Per germline, CDR1 GTSNPN and CDR2 SVGIG (reference sequence). With 2 bases clipped from V and 7 bases from J, the junction kept 3 bases outside the gene matches. The CDR3 nucleotides read TGTGCCTGGAGTCCTAGCGGGAGAAATACGCAGTATTTT. As protein: CAWSPSGRNTQYF.

For this clone: The sample has other DNA sequences that encode this CDR3 too. The rearrangement joins TRBV7-9 to TRBJ1-2; the D is unclear. CDR3 size: 14 residues. From germline, CDR1 is SEHNR and CDR2 FQNEAQ (reference sequence). V dropped 3 bases and J dropped 4 bases, with 12 bases sitting between them. CDR3 nucleotides: TGTGCCAGCAGCTTTCCCGGGATAGGCTATGGCTACACCTTC. This sequence encodes CASSFPGIGYGYTF.